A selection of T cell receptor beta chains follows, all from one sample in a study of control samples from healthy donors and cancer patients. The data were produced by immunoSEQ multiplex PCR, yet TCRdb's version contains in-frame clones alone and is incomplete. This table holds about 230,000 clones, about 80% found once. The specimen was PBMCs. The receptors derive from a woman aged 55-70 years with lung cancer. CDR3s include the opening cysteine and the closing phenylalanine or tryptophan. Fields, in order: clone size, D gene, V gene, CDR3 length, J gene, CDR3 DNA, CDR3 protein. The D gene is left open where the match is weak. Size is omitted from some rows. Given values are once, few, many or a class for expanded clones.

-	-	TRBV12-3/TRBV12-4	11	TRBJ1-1	TGTGCCAGCAGTTCCACAGGGAGCGCTTTCTTT	CASSSTGSAFF
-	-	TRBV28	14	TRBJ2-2	TGTGCCAGCAGTTTATGGGGTTCGCACGGGGAGCTGTTTTTT	CASSLWGSHGELFF
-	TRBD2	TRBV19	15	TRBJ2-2	TGTGCCAGTAGTATTCGTAGCGGGAGAACCGGGGAGCTGTTTTTT	CASSIRSGRTGELFF
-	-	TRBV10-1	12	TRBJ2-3	TGCGCCAGCAGCCAGGACACAGATACGCAGTATTTT	CASSQDTDTQYF
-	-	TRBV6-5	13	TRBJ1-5	TGTGCCAGCAGTTACTCGAAGAATCAGCCCCAGCATTTT	CASSYSKNQPQHF
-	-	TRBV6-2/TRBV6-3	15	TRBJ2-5	TGTGCCAGCAGTTACTCGTGGACAGACGTGAAGACCCAGTACTTC	CASSYSWTDVKTQYF
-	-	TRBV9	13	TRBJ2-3	TGTGCCAGCAGCGTTGATAGGGGAGATACGCAGTATTTT	CASSVDRGDTQYF
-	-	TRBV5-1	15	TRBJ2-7	TGCGCCAGCAGCTTGGCCGGACGGTTTTCCTACGAGCAGTACTTC	CASSLAGRFSYEQYF
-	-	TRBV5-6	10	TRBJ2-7	TGTGCCAGCAGCTTACCTGAGCAGTACTTC	CASSLPEQYF
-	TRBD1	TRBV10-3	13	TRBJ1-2	TGTGCCATCTCTGGACAGGGGAGTGATGGCTACACCTTC	CAISGQGSDGYTF
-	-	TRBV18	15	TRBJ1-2	TGTGCCAGCTCACCCCTAGGGGCGGGGGAATATGGCTACACCTTC	CASSPLGAGEYGYTF
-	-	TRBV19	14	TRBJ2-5	TGTGCCAGTAGTACTACTAGCAGGGTCAAGACCCAGTACTTC	CASSTTSRVKTQYF
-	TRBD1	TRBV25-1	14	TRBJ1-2	TGTGCCAGCGCTACAGGGGGCGCCTTCGGTGGCTACACCTTC	CASATGGAFGGYTF
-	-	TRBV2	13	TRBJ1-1	TGTGCCAGCCGAGGGGGGGTGTATACTGAAGCTTTCTTT	CASRGGVYTEAFF
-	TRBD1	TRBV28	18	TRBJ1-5	TGTGCCAGCAGTTTAAGTCTCGGGACAGGGGACCACAATCAGCCCCAGCATTTT	CASSLSLGTGDHNQPQHF
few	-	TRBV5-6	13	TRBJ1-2	TGTGCCAGCTCCATCCCGCCGGGGGAGGGCTACACCTTC	CASSIPPGEGYTF
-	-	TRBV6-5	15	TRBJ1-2	TGTGCCAGCAGTTCCCAAGGGATAGCGAACTATGGCTACACCTTC	CASSSQGIANYGYTF